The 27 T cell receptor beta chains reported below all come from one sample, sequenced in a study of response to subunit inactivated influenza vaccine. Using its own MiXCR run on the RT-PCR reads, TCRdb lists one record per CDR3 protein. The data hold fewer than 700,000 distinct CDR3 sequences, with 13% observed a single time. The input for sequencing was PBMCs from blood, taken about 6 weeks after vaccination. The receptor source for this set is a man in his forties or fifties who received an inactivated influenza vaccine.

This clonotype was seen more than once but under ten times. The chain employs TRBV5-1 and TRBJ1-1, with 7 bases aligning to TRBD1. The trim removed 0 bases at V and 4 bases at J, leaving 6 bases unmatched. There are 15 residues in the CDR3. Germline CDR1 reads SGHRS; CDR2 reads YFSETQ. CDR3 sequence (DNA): TGCGCCAGCAGCTTGGGAGGGACAGAGGGCACTGAAGCTTTCTTT. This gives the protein CASSLGGTEGTEAFF.

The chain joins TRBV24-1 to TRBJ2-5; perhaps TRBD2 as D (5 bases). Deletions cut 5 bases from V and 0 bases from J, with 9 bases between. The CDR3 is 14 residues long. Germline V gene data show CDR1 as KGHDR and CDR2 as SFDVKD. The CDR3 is CATSAATNQETQYF. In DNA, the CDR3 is TGTGCCACCAGTGCGGCGACTAACCAAGAGACCCAGTACTTC.

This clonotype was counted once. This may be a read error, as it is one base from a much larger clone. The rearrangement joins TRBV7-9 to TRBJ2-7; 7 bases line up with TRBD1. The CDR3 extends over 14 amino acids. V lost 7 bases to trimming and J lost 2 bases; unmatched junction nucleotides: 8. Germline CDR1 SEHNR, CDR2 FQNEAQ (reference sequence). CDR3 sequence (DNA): TGTGCCAGCATCCCATGGACAGGCACCTACGAGCAGTACTTC. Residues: CASIPWTGTYEQYF.

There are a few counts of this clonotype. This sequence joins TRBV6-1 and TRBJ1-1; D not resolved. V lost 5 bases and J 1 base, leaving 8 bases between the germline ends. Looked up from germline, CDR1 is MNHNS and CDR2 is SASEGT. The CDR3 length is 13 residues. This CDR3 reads CASSPHENTEAFF. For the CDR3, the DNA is TGTGCCAGCAGTCCCCACGAGAACACTGAAGCTTTCTTT.

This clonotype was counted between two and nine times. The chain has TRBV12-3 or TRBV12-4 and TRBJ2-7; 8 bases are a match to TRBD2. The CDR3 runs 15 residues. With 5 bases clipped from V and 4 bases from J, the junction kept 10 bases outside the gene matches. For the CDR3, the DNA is TGTGCCAGCAGTGAGGGACGCGGGGGGATATACGAGCAGTACTTC. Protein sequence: CASSEGRGGIYEQYF.

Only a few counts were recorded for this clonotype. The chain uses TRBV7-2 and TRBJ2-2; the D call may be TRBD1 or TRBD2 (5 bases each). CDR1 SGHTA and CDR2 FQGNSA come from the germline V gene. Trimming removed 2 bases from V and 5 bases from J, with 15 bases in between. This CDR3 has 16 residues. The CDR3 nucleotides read TGTGCCAGCAGCTTAACGGGGCCGAGTTTGACCGGGGAGCTGTTTTTT. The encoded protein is CASSLTGPSLTGELFF.

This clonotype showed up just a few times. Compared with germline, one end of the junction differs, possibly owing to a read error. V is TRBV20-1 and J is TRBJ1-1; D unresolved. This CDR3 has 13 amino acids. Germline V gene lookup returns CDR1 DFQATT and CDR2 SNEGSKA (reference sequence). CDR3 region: CSARGFVKTEAFF. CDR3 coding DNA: TGCAGTGCTAGAGGTTTCGTGAAGACTGAAGCTTTCTTT.

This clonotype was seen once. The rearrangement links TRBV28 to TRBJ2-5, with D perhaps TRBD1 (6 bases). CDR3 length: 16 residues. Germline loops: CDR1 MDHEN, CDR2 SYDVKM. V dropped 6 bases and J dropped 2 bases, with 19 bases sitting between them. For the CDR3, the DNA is TGTGCCAGCAGAAACGACCTTAGGACAGCTCAAGAGACCCAGTACTTC. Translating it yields CASRNDLRTAQETQYF.

CDR3 in amino acids: CASGDWVGTPNTGELFF. The CDR3 DNA reads as TGTGCCAGCGGAGATTGGGTTGGGACACCGAACACCGGGGAGCTGTTTTTT. This rearrangement joins TRBV28 to TRBJ2-2, with a tentative D call TRBD1 (6 bases). This CDR3 is 17 amino acids long. The germline V and J ends were trimmed by 8 bases and 0 bases, with 19 bases remaining between them. Germline V lookup: CDR1 MDHEN, CDR2 SYDVKM.

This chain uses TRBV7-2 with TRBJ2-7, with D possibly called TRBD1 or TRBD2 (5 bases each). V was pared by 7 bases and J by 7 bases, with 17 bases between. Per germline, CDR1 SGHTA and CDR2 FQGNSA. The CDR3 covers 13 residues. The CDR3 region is CASIPLRGREQYF. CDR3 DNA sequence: TGTGCCAGCATCCCCCTGAGGGGCCGGGAGCAGTACTTC.

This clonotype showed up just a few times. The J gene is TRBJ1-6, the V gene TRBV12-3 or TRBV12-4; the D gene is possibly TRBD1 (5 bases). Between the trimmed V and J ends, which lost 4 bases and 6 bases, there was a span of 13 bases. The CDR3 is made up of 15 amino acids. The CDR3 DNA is TGTGCCAGCAGTTCCCAGGGCTTCCGTAATTCACCCCTCCACTTT. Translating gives CASSSQGFRNSPLHF.

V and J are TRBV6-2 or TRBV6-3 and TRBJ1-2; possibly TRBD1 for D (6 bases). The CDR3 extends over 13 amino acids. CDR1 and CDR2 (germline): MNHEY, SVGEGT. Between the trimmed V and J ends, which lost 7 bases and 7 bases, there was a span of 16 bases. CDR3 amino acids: CASTLNPGVGYTF. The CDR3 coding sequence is TGTGCCAGCACTCTCAACCCAGGGGTTGGCTACACCTTC.

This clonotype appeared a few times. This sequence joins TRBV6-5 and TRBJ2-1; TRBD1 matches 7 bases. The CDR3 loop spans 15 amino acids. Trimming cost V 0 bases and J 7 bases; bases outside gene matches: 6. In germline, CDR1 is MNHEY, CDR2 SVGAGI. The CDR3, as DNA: TGTGCCAGCAGTTACTCGAGACAGGGTCTGAATGAGCAGTTCTTC. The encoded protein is CASSYSRQGLNEQFF.

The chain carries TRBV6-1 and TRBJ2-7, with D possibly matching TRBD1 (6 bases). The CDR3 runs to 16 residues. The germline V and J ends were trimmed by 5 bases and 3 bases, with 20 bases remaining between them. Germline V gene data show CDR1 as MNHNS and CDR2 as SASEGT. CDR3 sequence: CASSRKTGFSHYEQYF. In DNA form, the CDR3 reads TGTGCCAGCAGTCGAAAAACAGGGTTCTCCCACTACGAGCAGTACTTC.

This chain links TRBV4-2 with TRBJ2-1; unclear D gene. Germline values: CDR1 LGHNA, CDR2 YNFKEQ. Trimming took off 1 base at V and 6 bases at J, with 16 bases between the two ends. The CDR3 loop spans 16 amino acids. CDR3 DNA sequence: TGTGCCAGCAGCCAAGGGACGGAAGACCGCCTCAATGAGCAGTTCTTC. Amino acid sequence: CASSQGTEDRLNEQFF.

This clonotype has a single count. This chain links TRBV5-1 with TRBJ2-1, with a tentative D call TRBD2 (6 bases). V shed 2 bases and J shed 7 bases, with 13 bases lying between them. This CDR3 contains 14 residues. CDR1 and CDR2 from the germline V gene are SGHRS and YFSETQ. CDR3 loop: CASSFVGSRNEQFF. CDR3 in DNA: TGCGCCAGCAGCTTTGTCGGGAGTAGGAATGAGCAGTTCTTC.

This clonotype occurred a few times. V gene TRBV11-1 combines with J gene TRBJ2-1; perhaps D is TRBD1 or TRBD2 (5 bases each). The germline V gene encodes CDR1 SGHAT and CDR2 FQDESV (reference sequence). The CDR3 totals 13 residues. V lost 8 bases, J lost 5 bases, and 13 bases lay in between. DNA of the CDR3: TGTGCCAGCGGGACGTATGGCGACAATGAGCAGTTCTTC. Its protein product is CASGTYGDNEQFF.

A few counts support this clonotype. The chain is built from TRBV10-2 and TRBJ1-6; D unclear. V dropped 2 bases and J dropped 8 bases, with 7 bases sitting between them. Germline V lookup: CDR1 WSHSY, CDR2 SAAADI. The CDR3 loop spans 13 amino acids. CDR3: CASSEALYSPLHF. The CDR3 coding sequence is TGCGCCAGCAGTGAGGCACTTTATTCACCCCTCCACTTT.

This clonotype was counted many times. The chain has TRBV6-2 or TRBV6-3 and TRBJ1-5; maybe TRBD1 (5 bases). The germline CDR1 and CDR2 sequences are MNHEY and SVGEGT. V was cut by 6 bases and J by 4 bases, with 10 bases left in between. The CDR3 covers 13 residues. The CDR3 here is CASSFGTNQPQHF. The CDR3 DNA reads TGTGCCAGCAGCTTTGGGACGAATCAGCCCCAGCATTTT.

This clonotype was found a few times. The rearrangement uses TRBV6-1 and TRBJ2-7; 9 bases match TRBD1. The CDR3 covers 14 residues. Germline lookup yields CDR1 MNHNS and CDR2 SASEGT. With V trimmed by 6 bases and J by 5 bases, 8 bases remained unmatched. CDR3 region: CASRGGTGKNEQYF. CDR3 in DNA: TGTGCCAGCAGGGGGGGGACAGGGAAAAACGAGCAGTACTTC.

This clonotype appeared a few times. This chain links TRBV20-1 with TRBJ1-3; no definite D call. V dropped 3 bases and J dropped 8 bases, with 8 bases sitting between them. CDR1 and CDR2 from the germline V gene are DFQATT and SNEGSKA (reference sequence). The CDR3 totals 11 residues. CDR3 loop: CSASILDTIYF. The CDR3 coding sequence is TGCAGTGCTAGTATTTTGGACACCATATATTTT.

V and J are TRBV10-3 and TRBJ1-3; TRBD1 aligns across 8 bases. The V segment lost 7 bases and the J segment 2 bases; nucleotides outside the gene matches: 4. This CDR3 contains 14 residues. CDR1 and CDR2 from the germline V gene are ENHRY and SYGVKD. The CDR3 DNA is TGTGCCATCACCGAGACAGGGGCTGGAAACACCATATATTTT. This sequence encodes CAITETGAGNTIYF.

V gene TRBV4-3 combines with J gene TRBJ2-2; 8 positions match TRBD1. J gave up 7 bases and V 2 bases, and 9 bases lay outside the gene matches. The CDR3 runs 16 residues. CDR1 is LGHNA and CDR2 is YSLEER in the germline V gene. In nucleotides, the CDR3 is TGCGCCAGCAGCCAAACCGACAGGGGTCGTCTCGGGGAGCTGTTTTTT. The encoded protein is CASSQTDRGRLGELFF.

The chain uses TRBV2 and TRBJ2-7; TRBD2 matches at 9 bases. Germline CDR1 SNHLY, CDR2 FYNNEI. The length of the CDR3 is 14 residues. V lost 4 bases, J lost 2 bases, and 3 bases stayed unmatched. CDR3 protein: CASSAEREAYEQYF. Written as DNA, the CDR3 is TGTGCCAGCAGTGCGGAGCGGGAGGCCTACGAGCAGTACTTC. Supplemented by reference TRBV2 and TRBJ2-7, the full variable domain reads EPEVTQTPSHQVTQMGQEVILRCVPISNHLYFYWYRQILGQKVEFLVSFYNNEISEKSEIFDDQFSVERPDGSNFTLKIRSTKLEDSAMYFCASSAEREAYEQYFGPGTRLTVT.

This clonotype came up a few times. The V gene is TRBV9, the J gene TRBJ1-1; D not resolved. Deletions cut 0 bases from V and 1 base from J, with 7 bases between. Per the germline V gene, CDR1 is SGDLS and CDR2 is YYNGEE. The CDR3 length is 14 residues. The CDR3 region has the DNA TGTGCCAGCAGCGTAGTTCCGGAGAACACTGAAGCTTTCTTT. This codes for CASSVVPENTEAFF.

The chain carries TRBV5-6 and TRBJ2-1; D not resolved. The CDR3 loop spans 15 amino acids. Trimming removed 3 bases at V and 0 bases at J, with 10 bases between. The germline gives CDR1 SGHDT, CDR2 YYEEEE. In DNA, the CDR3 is TGTGCCAGCAGCTCCCCTGCGGCCTCCTACAATGAGCAGTTCTTC. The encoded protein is CASSSPAASYNEQFF.

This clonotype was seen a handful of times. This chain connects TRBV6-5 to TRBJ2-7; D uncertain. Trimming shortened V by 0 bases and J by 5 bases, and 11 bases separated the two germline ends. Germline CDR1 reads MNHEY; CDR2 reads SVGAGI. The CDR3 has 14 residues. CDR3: CASSYSKLDDEQYF. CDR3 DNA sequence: TGTGCCAGCAGTTACTCGAAACTGGACGACGAGCAGTACTTC.